This TCR beta chain was obtained from a study of cytomegalovirus exposure and HLA in healthy donors. Across the study: Earlier, some 170 million T cells were analyzed, and more than 100 million unique TCR beta sequences were found among them.

Regarding this clone: Its antigen is unidentified.

The CDR3 totals 14 residues. V shed 8 bases and J shed 2 bases, with 13 bases lying between them. CDR1 and CDR2 (germline): MDHEN, SYDVKM. 13 Jbeta primers and 60 Vbeta primers were used for the PCR. Here immunoSEQ multiplex PCR was the method, and the copy in TCRdb shows in-frame clones only, minus some. The sample table sets out roughly 190,000 clones. Study-level results: The study assumed roughly uniform donor sequencing depth for presence/absence analyses. CMV serostatus was the sole immune exposure information available.

The receptor was isolated from a woman in her late teens or twenties in good health and CMV-seropositive. The V call is TRBV28, the J call TRBJ1-3; possibly TRBD1 for D (6 bases). The specimen sequenced was PBMCs. CDR3 nucleotide sequence: TGTGCCAGCGAGGCAGGGGCAACTGGAAACACCATATATTTT. This gives the protein CASEAGATGNTIYF.